This record concerns one T cell receptor (beta chain) sequence. The source of the sample is a study of CD8 T cells in Susac syndrome. RNA was extracted with the RNeasy kit, and a quantity of about 0.45 to 1 ug was reverse transcribed using random hexamers. MiXCR was run by TCRdb on the immunoSEQ multiplex PCR reads, yielding one entry per CDR3 protein. The table includes fewer than 200,000 distinct CDR3 sequences, less than 95% detected once. The germline CDR1 and CDR2 sequences are MNHEY and SMNVEV (reference sequence). CDR3 size: 14 residues. V shed 6 bases and J 7 bases; nucleotides not matched to a gene: 9. TCR beta was sequenced from blood CD8+ and CD4+ T cells. Negative isolation was used for CD8+ and CD4+ T cells and FACS enrichment for TEMRA cells.

The specimen sequenced was CD4+ T cells from PBMCs. This chain joins TRBV27 and TRBJ2-7, with TRBD1 matching over 10 bases. The clonotype comes from a human donor in good health. The CDR3 nucleotides are TGTGCCAGCAGGGTCGGGACAGGGGCCCGGGAGCAGTACTTC. Amino acid sequence: CASRVGTGAREQYF.